This TCR beta chain comes out of a study of metastatic and nonmetastatic thyroid tumors. In the study overall: The study looked at repertoires side by side in blood and in tumor or nodule tissue from malignant and benign thyroid patients.

This CDR3 has 13 amino acids. Germline loops: CDR1 SQVTM, CDR2 ANQGSEA. V was clipped by 7 bases and J by 2 bases, with 14 bases between them. At least ten counts were recorded for this clone. TCRdb re-analyzed the PCR reads through MiXCR. In the table there are about 41,000 clones, 20% to 25% of which are singletons. Every patient underwent thyroid surgery untreated. The TCR comes from a female donor with papillary thyroid cancer or a benign thyroid nodule (not recorded which). Some clones in this sample may be carry-over from other donors' samples. The chain employs TRBV29-1 and TRBJ1-1, with D unclear. Sequenced sample: tumor tissue. CDR3 DNA sequence: TGCAGCGCCACAACTCCGTTCAACACTGAAGCTTTCTTT. Its translation is CSATTPFNTEAFF.